The 21 T cell receptor beta chains below all came from one sample that was sequenced in a study of graft-versus-host responses after intestinal transplantation. No antigen has been identified for these receptors. Here immunoSEQ multiplex PCR was the method, and the copy in TCRdb shows in-frame clones only, minus some. Here the sample spans approximately 85,000 clones, approximately 92% being singletons. Source: unstimulated CD8+ T cells sorted from spleen or lymph node cells, taken before transplant. Every receptor here comes from a human donor who was the organ donor for an intestinal transplant.

This chain joins TRBV7-9 and TRBJ2-7, with no clear D. Germline V lookup: CDR1 SEHNR, CDR2 FQNEAQ (reference sequence). The CDR3 covers 13 residues. The V end lost 5 bases, the J end lost 2 bases, and 10 bases lay between the germline ends. CDR3 loop: CASSPRHPYEQYF. For the CDR3, the DNA is TGTGCCAGCAGCCCGAGACACCCCTACGAGCAGTACTTC.

This clone appeared once. J is TRBJ1-4 and V is TRBV6-6, with D perhaps TRBD1 (6 bases). The CDR3 contains 15 residues. V was trimmed by 6 bases and J by 8 bases, leaving 19 bases between them. In germline, CDR1 is MNHNY, CDR2 SVGAGI (reference sequence). The DNA of the CDR3 is TGTGCCAGCAGACCCCCCAGGGGTAGGTGGGAAAAACTGTTTTTT. It specifies CASRPPRGRWEKLFF.

This clone was found once. The chain links TRBV11-3 to TRBJ2-2, with a possible D match to TRBD2 (6 bases). The germline CDR1 and CDR2 sequences are SGHNT and YENEEA. The CDR3 extends over 17 amino acids. V was clipped by 4 bases and J by 0 bases, with 15 bases between them. The chain's CDR3 is CASSSTKGRPNTGELFF. The CDR3 nucleotides are TGTGCCAGCAGCTCGACAAAGGGGAGGCCGAACACCGGGGAGCTGTTTTTT.

V is TRBV9 and J is TRBJ1-1, with D tentatively TRBD1 (6 bases). V shed 0 bases and J shed 6 bases, with 9 bases lying between them. The CDR3 contains 13 residues. From germline, CDR1 is SGDLS and CDR2 YYNGEE. The CDR3 sequence: CASSVEGGPEAFF. DNA for the CDR3: TGTGCCAGCAGCGTAGAGGGGGGGCCTGAAGCTTTCTTT.

This chain links TRBV19 with TRBJ2-1; TRBD2 matches 8 bases. Trimming at V came to 6 bases and at J to 6 bases, leaving 13 bases not matched to a gene. CDR3 size: 16 residues. CDR1 and CDR2 (germline): LNHDA, SQIVND (reference sequence). CDR3 bases: TGTGCCAGTAGCTACGAAGGACTAGCTTTCCCCAATGAGCAGTTCTTC. This encodes CASSYEGLAFPNEQFF.

This clone was observed once. The V gene is TRBV13, the J gene TRBJ2-1; 9 bases are a match to TRBD2. The junction had 2 bases not matched to a gene; V was cut back by 0 bases and J by 2 bases. CDR3 size: 16 residues. CDR1 PRHDT and CDR2 FYEKMQ come from the germline V gene (reference sequence). CDR3 DNA: TGTGCCAGCAGCTTAGGGCTAGCGGGGCCCTACAATGAGCAGTTCTTC. Protein sequence: CASSLGLAGPYNEQFF.

This clone was seen once. J is TRBJ2-7 and V is TRBV27, with no clear D. Per germline, CDR1 MNHEY and CDR2 SMNVEV (reference sequence). Deletions cut 0 bases from V and 2 bases from J, with 8 bases between. The length of the CDR3 is 14 residues. CDR3 in amino acids: CASSLSGSAYEQYF. For the CDR3, the DNA is TGTGCCAGCAGTTTATCGGGCTCGGCCTACGAGCAGTACTTC.

J is TRBJ1-1 and V is TRBV7-9; D ambiguous. V gave up 3 bases and J gave up 3 bases, with 11 bases separating them. Germline V gene lookup returns CDR1 SEHNR and CDR2 FQNEAQ (reference sequence). This CDR3 region has 14 residues. This CDR3 is CASSFNEGDTEAFF. The CDR3 bases are TGTGCCAGCAGCTTCAACGAGGGTGACACTGAAGCTTTCTTT.

The chain has TRBV2 and TRBJ2-2, with D maybe TRBD1 (5 bases). V was cut by 8 bases and J by 4 bases, with 14 bases left in between. Germline CDR1 is SNHLY and CDR2 is FYNNEI. The CDR3 sequence is 14 residues long. The CDR3 sequence is CASRQGLSTGELFF. CDR3 nucleotides: TGTGCCAGCCGCCAGGGTCTGAGCACCGGGGAGCTGTTTTTT.

The chain employs TRBV5-4 and TRBJ2-7; tentatively, D is TRBD1 (6 bases). The CDR3 contains 13 residues. Germline assignment: CDR1 SGHNT and CDR2 YYREEE (reference sequence). Trimming shortened V by 4 bases and J by 7 bases, and 15 bases separated the two germline ends. The CDR3, as DNA: TGTGCCAGCAGCGGCAAACAGGGCGAGGAGCAGTACTTC. Translation: CASSGKQGEEQYF.

The chain employs TRBV5-1 and TRBJ2-6; 10 positions agree with TRBD1. CDR1 is SGHRS, CDR2 YFSETQ, per germline. The V segment lost 7 bases and the J segment 4 bases; nucleotides outside the gene matches: 11. CDR3 size: 17 residues. The DNA of the CDR3 is TGCGCCAGCCGGACCGGGACAGGGGCATCCGGGGCCAACGTCCTGACTTTC. Protein: CASRTGTGASGANVLTF.

The V gene is TRBV11-2, the J gene TRBJ1-4; D call uncertain. The CDR3 has 15 residues. Trimming removed 6 bases from V and 2 bases from J, with 13 bases in between. Per germline, CDR1 SGHAT and CDR2 FQNNGV. The DNA of the CDR3 is TGTGCCAGCAGATCCGGGAGGGTCACTAATGAAAAACTGTTTTTT. It is translated as CASRSGRVTNEKLFF.

The chain has TRBV19 and TRBJ2-2; D may be TRBD2 (5 bases). There are 15 residues in the CDR3. Germline-derived CDR1 and CDR2 are LNHDA and SQIVND (reference sequence). V lost 0 bases, J lost 7 bases, and 12 bases lay in between. The CDR3 sequence is CASSIDDGVLGELFF. DNA for the CDR3: TGTGCCAGTAGTATAGATGACGGGGTCCTCGGGGAGCTGTTTTTT.

Comments on this clone: Other DNA sequences in the same sample also yield this CDR3. The V gene is TRBV5-6, the J gene TRBJ1-1; tentative D call: TRBD1 (5 bases). Germline CDR1 reads SGHDT; CDR2 reads YYEEEE. Trimming took off 0 bases at V and 7 bases at J, with 10 bases between the two ends. The length of the CDR3 is 13 residues. The DNA of the CDR3 is TGTGCCAGCAGCTTGGGGCCGGGACTTGAAGCTTTCTTT. Its protein product is CASSLGPGLEAFF.

The chain combines TRBV7-9 with TRBJ1-3, with a tentative D call TRBD1 (6 bases). Trimming stripped 2 bases from V and 2 bases from J, with 22 bases between. Germline V gene data show CDR1 as SEHNR and CDR2 as FQNEAQ (reference sequence). The CDR3 totals 19 residues. Written as DNA, the CDR3 is TGTGCCAGCAGCTTATTAGGCGGACAGCCGTTTGGTGCTGGAAACACCATATATTTT. It codes for CASSLLGGQPFGAGNTIYF.

The chain employs TRBV10-3 and TRBJ2-7; 8 nucleotides align to TRBD2. The V segment lost 8 bases and the J segment 0 bases; nucleotides outside the gene matches: 6. The CDR3 runs 14 residues. From germline, CDR1 is ENHRY and CDR2 SYGVKD. The CDR3 is CAIRGGLGSYEQYF. CDR3 nucleotide sequence: TGTGCCATCCGGGGGGGGTTAGGCTCCTACGAGCAGTACTTC.

V is TRBV7-9 and J is TRBJ2-3; D is possibly TRBD2 (6 bases). With 6 bases removed from V and 6 bases from J, the gap between germline ends came to 19 bases. CDR3 length: 15 amino acids. Germline V CDR1 and CDR2: SEHNR, FQNEAQ (reference sequence). The CDR3 DNA sequence: TGTGCCAGCAGGGACGGGGACTCCCAAGTCGATACGCAGTATTTT. As protein: CASRDGDSQVDTQYF.

V is TRBV29-1 and J is TRBJ2-3; 12 positions agree with TRBD2. Trimming cost V 4 bases and J 6 bases; bases outside gene matches: 5. The CDR3 contains 14 residues. Germline lookup yields CDR1 SQVTM and CDR2 ANQGSEA. The CDR3 loop is CSVVPSGGADTQYF. Written as DNA, the CDR3 is TGCAGCGTTGTTCCTAGCGGGGGGGCGGATACGCAGTATTTT.

The J gene is TRBJ2-1, the V gene TRBV18, with D perhaps matching TRBD1 (6 bases). Trimming stripped 5 bases from V and 6 bases from J, with 23 bases between. The CDR3 runs to 17 residues. CDR1 and CDR2 (germline): KGHSH, LQKENI. The CDR3 bases are TGTGCCAGCTCAAGGGGGAGAATCGCCATTTTCCGCAATGAGCAGTTCTTC. As protein: CASSRGRIAIFRNEQFF.

The genes are TRBV11-1 and TRBJ2-2, with TRBD1 matching 8 bases. The CDR3 spans 17 residues. Germline lookup yields CDR1 SGHAT and CDR2 FQDESV (reference sequence). Trimming removed 5 bases from V and 2 bases from J; junction bases left unmatched: 10. In DNA, the CDR3 is TGTGCCAGCAGCGAATCACCGGGACAGGCTAACACCGGGGAGCTGTTTTTT. This translates into CASSESPGQANTGELFF. Using reference TRBV11-1 and TRBJ2-2 for the parts outside the CDR3, the full variable domain is EAEVAQSPRYKITEKSQAVAFWCDPISGHATLYWYRQILGQGPELLVQFQDESVVDDSQLPKDRFSAERLKGVDSTLKIQPAELGDSAMYLCASSESPGQANTGELFFGEGSRLTVL.

This clone was counted a single time. The chain is built from TRBV18 and TRBJ2-1, with unresolved D. CDR1 is KGHSH, CDR2 LQKENI, per germline. V lost 3 bases and J lost 0, with 9 bases in between. The CDR3 length is 15 residues. The chain's CDR3 is CASSPTTPSYNEQFF. DNA of the CDR3: TGTGCCAGCTCACCCACTACTCCCTCCTACAATGAGCAGTTCTTC.